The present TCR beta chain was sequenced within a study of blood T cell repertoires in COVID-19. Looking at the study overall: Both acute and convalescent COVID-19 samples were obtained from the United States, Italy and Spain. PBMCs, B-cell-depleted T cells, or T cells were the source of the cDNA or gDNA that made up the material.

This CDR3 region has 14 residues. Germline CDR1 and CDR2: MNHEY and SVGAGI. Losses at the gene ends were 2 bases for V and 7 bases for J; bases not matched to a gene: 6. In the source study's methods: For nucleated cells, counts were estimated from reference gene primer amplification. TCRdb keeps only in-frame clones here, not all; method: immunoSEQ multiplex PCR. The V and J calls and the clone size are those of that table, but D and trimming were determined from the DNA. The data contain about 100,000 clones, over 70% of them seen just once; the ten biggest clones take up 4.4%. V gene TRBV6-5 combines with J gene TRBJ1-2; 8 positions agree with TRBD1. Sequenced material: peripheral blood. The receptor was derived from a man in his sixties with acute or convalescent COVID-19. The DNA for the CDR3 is TGTGCCAGCAGTTACGGACAGGGTAGGGGTGGCTACACCTTC. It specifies CASSYGQGRGGYTF.